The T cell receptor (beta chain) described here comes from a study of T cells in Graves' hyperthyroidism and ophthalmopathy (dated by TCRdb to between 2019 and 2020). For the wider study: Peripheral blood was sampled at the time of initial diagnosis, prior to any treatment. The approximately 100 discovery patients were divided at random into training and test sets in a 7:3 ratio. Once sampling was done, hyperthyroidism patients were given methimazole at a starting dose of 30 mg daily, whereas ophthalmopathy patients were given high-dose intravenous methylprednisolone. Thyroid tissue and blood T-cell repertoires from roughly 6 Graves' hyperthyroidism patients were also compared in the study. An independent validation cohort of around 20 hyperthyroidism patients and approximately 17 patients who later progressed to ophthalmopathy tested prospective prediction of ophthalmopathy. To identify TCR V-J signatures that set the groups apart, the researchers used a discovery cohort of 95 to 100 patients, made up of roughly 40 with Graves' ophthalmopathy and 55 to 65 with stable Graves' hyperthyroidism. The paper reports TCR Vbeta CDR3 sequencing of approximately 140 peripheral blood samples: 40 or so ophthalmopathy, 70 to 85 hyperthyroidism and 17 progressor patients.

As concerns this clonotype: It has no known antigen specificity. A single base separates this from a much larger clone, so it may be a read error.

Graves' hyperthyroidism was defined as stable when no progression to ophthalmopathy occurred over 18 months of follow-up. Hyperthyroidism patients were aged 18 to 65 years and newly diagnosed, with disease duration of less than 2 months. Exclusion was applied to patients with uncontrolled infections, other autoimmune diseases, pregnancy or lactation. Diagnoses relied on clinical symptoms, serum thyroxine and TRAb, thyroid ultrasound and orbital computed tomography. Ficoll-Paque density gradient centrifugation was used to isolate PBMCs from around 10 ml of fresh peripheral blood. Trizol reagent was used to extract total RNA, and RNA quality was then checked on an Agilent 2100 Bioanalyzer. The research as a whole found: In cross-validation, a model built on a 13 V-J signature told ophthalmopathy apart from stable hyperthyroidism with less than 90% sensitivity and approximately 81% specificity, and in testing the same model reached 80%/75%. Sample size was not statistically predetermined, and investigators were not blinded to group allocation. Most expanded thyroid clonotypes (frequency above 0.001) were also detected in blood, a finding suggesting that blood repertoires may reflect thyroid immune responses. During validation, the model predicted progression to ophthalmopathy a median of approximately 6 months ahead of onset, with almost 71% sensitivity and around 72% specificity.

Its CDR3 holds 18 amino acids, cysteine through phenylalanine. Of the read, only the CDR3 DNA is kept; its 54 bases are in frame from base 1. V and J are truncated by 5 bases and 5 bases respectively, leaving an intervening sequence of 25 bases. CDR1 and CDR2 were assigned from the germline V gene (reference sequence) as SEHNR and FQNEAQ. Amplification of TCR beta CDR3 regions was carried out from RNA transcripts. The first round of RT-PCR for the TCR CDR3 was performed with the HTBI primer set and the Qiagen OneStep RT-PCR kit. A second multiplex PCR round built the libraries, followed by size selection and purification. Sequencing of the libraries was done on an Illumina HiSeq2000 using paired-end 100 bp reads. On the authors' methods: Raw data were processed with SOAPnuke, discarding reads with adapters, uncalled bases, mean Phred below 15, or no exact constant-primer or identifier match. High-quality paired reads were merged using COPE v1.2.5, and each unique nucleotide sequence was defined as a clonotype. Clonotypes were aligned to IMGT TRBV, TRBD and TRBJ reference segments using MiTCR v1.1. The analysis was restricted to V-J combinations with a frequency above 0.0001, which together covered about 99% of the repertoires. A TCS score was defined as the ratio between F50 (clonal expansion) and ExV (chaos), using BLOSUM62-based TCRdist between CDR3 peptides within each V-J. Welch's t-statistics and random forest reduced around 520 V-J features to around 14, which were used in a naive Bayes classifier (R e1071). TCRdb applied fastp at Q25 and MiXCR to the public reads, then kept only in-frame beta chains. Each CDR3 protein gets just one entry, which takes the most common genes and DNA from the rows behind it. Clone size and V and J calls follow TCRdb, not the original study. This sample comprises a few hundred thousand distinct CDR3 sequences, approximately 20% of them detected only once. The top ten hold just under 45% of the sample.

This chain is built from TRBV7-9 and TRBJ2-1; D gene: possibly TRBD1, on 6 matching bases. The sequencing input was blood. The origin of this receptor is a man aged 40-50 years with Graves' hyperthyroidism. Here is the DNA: TGTGCCAGCAGCACCGGGACAACAAGCTTCCCGGGCCACAATGAGCAGTTCTTC. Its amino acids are CASSTGTTSFPGHNEQFF. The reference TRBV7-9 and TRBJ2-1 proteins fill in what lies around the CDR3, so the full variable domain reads DTGVSQNPRHKITKRGQNVTFRCDPISEHNRLYWYRQTLGQGPEFLTYFQNEAQLEKSRLLSDRFSAERPKGSFSTLEIQRTEQGDSAMYLCASSTGTTSFPGHNEQFFGPGTRLTVL.